These 6 T cell receptor beta chains share one sample of origin, sequenced in a study of T cells in localized non-small cell lung cancer. Libraries were prepared by immunoSEQ multiplex PCR; TCRdb keeps only in-frame clonotypes and omits some of them. The sample yields tens of thousands of clones, approximately 90% seen once. The sequencing used peripheral blood, collected before any cancer treatment. These receptors were obtained from a man aged 35 to 70 with stage I lung adenocarcinoma.

A single count supports this clone. The rearrangement uses TRBV18 and TRBJ2-3; D uncertain. The V end lost 0 bases, the J end lost 2 bases, and 6 bases lay between the germline ends. From germline, CDR1 is KGHSH and CDR2 LQKENI. This CDR3 region has 14 residues. In DNA form, the CDR3 reads TGTGCCAGCTCACCACCAGAAATCACAGATACGCAGTATTTT. It encodes CASSPPEITDTQYF.

The chain is built from TRBV5-5 and TRBJ2-5; 11 nucleotides align to TRBD2. CDR1 and CDR2 from the germline V gene are SGHKS and YYEKEE (reference sequence). The V and J ends lost 4 bases and 2 bases, in that order; junction bases with no gene match: 4. This CDR3 contains 15 residues. CDR3 bases: TGTGCCAGCAGCCCGGGACTAGCGGATCAAGAGACCCAGTACTTC. Translating it yields CASSPGLADQETQYF.

This clone was counted once. The rearrangement links TRBV28 to TRBJ1-2; 10 bases match TRBD1. Germline V gene lookup returns CDR1 MDHEN and CDR2 SYDVKM. V shed 4 bases and J 4 bases; nucleotides not matched to a gene: 9. This CDR3 is built from 16 residues. The CDR3 region is CASSSSTGQGIYGYTF. The DNA for the CDR3 is TGTGCCAGCAGTTCAAGTACGGGACAGGGGATCTATGGCTACACCTTC.

The V and J genes are TRBV6-1 and TRBJ2-5; 8 nucleotides line up with TRBD2. Trimming at V came to 2 bases and at J to 1 base, leaving 6 bases not matched to a gene. Germline V gene lookup returns CDR1 MNHNS and CDR2 SASEGT. This CDR3 is built from 16 residues. CDR3: CASSEWGLDLQETQYF. Written as DNA, the CDR3 is TGTGCCAGCAGTGAATGGGGACTAGACCTCCAAGAGACCCAGTACTTC.

This chain joins TRBV27 and TRBJ2-5; 12 positions match TRBD2. The germline gives CDR1 MNHEY, CDR2 SMNVEV (reference sequence). V was pared by 11 bases and J by 2 bases, with 9 bases of the junction left unmatched. The CDR3 totals 15 residues. CDR3: CASGRLAGVQETQYF. CDR3 nucleotides: TGTGCCTCCGGGCGACTAGCGGGAGTTCAAGAGACCCAGTACTTC.

The rearrangement links TRBV7-8 to TRBJ2-7; possibly TRBD1 or TRBD2 for D (5 bases each). Trimming took off 8 bases at V and 0 bases at J, with 17 bases between the two ends. CDR3 length: 15 amino acids. The germline CDR1 and CDR2 sequences are SGHVS and FQNEAQ. CDR3 in DNA: TGTGCCAGCGGGACCCAGGGAGTTTTCTCCTACGAGCAGTACTTC. It yields the protein CASGTQGVFSYEQYF. Full variable domain (outside the CDR3, taken from reference TRBV7-8 and TRBJ2-7): GAGVSQSPRYKVAKRGQDVALRCDPISGHVSLFWYQQALGQGPEFLTYFQNEAQLDKSGLPSDRFFAERPEGSVSTLKIQRTQQEDSAVYLCASGTQGVFSYEQYFGPGTRLTVT.